The clone carrying this T cell receptor (beta chain) was recorded a few times. Its matching antigen is unknown. The entry originates in a study of cytomegalovirus exposure and HLA in healthy donors. Findings and caveats of the study: A later analysis appeared to link common viral pathogens to several of the most significant clusters. The authors confirmed in vitro that a few CMV-associated chains were specific for CMV antigens. In a later analysis, TCR beta V- and J-gene trimming was associated with a missense DCLRE1C variant. For most TCR beta V segments, an earlier analysis put the productive rate at about 87% or about 30% of the time.

Germline loops: CDR1 GTSNPN, CDR2 SVGIG (reference sequence). CDR3 size: 18 residues. J was trimmed by 0 bases and V by 3 bases; bases with no gene match: 13. The PCR used 60 Vbeta and 13 Jbeta primers. Clones were sequenced by immunoSEQ multiplex PCR, and TCRdb holds only the in-frame ones, with some missing. The sample records 95,000 to 130,000 clones, 70% to 75% being singletons. The rearrangement uses TRBV30 and TRBJ1-3; 8 bases are a match to TRBD1. This receptor was identified in a woman aged 18-35 years in good health and CMV-seronegative. Material: PBMCs. CDR3 sequence reads: CAWSPPPGDRPSGNTIYF. The CDR3 nucleotides are TGTGCCTGGAGCCCTCCCCCGGGGGACAGGCCCTCTGGAAACACCATATATTTT.